One TCR beta chain is described in this entry. The data derive from a study of cytomegalovirus exposure and HLA in healthy donors. The CDR3 length is 14 residues. V was clipped by 3 bases and J by 6 bases, with 14 bases between them. The germline V gene has CDR1 ENHRY and CDR2 SYGVKD. It was with 60 Vbeta and 13 Jbeta primers that the PCR ran. Here immunoSEQ multiplex PCR was the method, and the copy in TCRdb shows in-frame clones only, minus some. The sample records about 160,000 clones, over 65% being singletons. Sequencing input: PBMCs. The chain has TRBV10-3 and TRBJ1-1; TRBD1 might be the D (5 bases). The receptor was isolated from a woman aged 40 to 50 in good health and CMV-seronegative. The CDR3 loop is CAISETGAYPEAFF. As DNA, the CDR3 is TGTGCCATCAGTGAAACAGGCGCCTACCCTGAAGCTTTCTTT.